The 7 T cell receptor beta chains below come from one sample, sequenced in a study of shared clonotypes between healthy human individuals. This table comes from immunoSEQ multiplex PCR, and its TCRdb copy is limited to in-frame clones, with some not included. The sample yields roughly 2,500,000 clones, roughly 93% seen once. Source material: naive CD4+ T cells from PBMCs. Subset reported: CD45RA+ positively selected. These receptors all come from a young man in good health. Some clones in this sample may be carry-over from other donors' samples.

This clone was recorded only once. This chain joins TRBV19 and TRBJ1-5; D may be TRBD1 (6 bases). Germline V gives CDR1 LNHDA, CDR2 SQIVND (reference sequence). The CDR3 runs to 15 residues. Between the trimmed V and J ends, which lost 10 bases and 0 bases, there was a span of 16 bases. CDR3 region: CATLSRDTSNQPQHF. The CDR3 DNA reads TGTGCCACCTTAAGCCGGGACACTAGCAATCAGCCCCAGCATTTT.

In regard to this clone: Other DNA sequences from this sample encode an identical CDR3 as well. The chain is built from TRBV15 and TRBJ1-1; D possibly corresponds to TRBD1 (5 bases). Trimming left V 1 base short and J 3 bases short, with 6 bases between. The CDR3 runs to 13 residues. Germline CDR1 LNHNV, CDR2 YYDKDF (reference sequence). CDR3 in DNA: TGTGCCACCAGCAGAGGAGGGGACACTGAAGCTTTCTTT. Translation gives CATSRGGDTEAFF.

CDR3 coding DNA: TGTGCCAGTAGTAATCGGGTATCCTACAATGAGCAGTTCTTC. Residues: CASSNRVSYNEQFF. This chain connects TRBV19 to TRBJ2-1; no clear D gene. This CDR3 has 14 amino acids. With 4 bases removed from V and 1 base from J, the gap between germline ends came to 8 bases. Germline V gives CDR1 LNHDA, CDR2 SQIVND (reference sequence).

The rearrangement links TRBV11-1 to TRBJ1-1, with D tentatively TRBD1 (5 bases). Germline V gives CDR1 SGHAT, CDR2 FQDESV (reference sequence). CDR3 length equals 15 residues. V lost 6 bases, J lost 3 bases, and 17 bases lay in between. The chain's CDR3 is CASSPLGRGHTEAFF. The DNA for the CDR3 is TGTGCCAGCAGTCCGTTAGGGCGGGGACACACTGAAGCTTTCTTT.

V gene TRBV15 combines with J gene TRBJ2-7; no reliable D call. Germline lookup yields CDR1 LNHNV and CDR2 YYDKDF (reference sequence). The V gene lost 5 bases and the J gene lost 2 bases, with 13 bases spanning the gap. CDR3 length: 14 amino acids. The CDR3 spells CATSPVDAAYEQYF. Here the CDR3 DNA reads TGTGCCACCAGCCCGGTGGATGCGGCCTACGAGCAGTACTTC.

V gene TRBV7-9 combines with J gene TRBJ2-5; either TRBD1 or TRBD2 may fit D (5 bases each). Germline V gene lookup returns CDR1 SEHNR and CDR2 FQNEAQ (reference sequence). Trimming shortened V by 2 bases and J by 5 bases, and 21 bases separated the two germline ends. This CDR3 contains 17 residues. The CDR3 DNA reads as TGTGCCAGCAGCTTACGGGTTCGCCGGGACGGGGAGGAGACCCAGTACTTC. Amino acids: CASSLRVRRDGEETQYF.

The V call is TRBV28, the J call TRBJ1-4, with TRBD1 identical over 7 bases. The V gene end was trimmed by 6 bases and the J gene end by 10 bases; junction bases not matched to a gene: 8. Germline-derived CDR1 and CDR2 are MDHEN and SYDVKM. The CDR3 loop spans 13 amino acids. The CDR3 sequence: CASSRDRVVKLFF. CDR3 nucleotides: TGTGCCAGCAGCCGTGACAGGGTGGTAAAACTGTTTTTT.